A selection of T cell receptor beta chains follows, all from one sample in a study of blood T cells in healthy people across ages. TCRdb independently ran MiXCR on the 5' RACE reads; one entry per CDR3 protein. Among 1.5 million or so distinct CDR3 sequences listed, approximately 42% were seen once. Sequenced input: blood. The receptors were gathered from a woman aged 18 to 35 in good health. Both conserved end residues are part of each CDR3. The D gene is left open where the match is weak. For some rows the clone size is stated as once, few or many, or as a class when expanded; others skip it.

D | size | J | V | DNA | CDR3
- | - | TRBJ1-4 | TRBV10-2 | TGCGCCAGCAGTGCTGATCGGTGGGGCGAAAAACTGTTTTTT | CASSADRWGEKLFF
- | few | TRBJ2-1 | TRBV12-3/TRBV12-4 | TGTGCCAGCAGTTTACGCGAATGGGGACAGTTCTTC | CASSLREWGQFF
TRBD1 | - | TRBJ1-2 | TRBV7-9 | TGTGCCAGCAGCTTAGGGGACGGGACAGACTATGGCTACACCTTC | CASSLGDGTDYGYTF
- | - | TRBJ2-1 | TRBV11-1 | TGTGCCAGCAGCCTACGACAGAAAAACTCCTACAATGAGCAGTTCTTC | CASSLRQKNSYNEQFF
TRBD2 | - | TRBJ2-5 | TRBV20-1 | TGCAGTGCCGCCTTGACTAGCGGGCCTTACAATGAGCAGTACTTC | CSAALTSGPYNEQYF
TRBD1 | few | TRBJ2-5 | TRBV2 | TGTGCCAGCAGTTCAGACAGGGGGGCCAAAGAGACCCAGTACTTC | CASSSDRGAKETQYF
TRBD1 | few | TRBJ1-1 | TRBV20-1 | TGCAGTGCTAGAGATCGTTCAGGGGGGGATGAAGCTTTCTTT | CSARDRSGGDEAFF
TRBD1 | - | TRBJ2-7 | TRBV25-1 | TGTGCCAGCAGTGAAACCCTTCAGACAGGGGTGCAGTACTTC | CASSETLQTGVQYF
TRBD2 | - | TRBJ2-4 | TRBV18 | TGTGCCAGCTCACCACCCCTAGCGGGAGTTCAAGAGCAGTACTTC | CASSPPLAGVQEQYF
TRBD1 | - | TRBJ2-7 | TRBV27 | TGTGCCAGCGGCCCAGGGGGTCGCTCCTACAATGAGCAGTACTTC | CASGPGGRSYNEQYF
- | - | TRBJ2-2 | TRBV27 | TGTGCCAGCAGAGGGGCGGGGGCAGCGAACACCGGGGAGCTGTTTTTT | CASRGAGAANTGELFF
- | - | TRBJ2-7 | TRBV4-3 | TGCGCCAGCAGCCAAGACCTCGGGGTAGCTGGATACTACGAGCAGTACTTC | CASSQDLGVAGYYEQYF
- | few | TRBJ1-1 | TRBV7-9 | TGTGCCAGCAAAGGACCGGTCGCGAATGAAGCTTTCTTT | CASKGPVANEAFF
- | - | TRBJ2-2 | TRBV5-1 | TGCGCCAGCAGCTTGGACACCAGAGAGGCGAACACCGGGGAGCTGTTTTTT | CASSLDTREANTGELFF
TRBD1 | - | TRBJ1-5 | TRBV18 | TGTGCCAGCTCATCCGACAGGGATCTCCAGCATTTT | CASSSDRDLQHF
- | - | TRBJ2-1 | TRBV7-3 | TGTGCCAGCCCAAAAGCCCTCAGCTCCTACAATGAGCAGTTCTTC | CASPKALSSYNEQFF
TRBD1 | few | TRBJ2-1 | TRBV25-1 | TGTGCCAGCAGTGAAAACGGGGGGACAGGGGGCAGGTCCAGCTCCTACAATGAGCAGTTCTTC | CASSENGGTGGRSSSYNEQFF
TRBD1 | - | TRBJ2-6 | TRBV5-6 | TGTGCCAGCAGCTCGGACAGGGGCTTTAGCTCTGGGGCCAACGTCCTGACTTTC | CASSSDRGFSSGANVLTF
TRBD1 | - | TRBJ1-2 | TRBV3-1 | TGTGCCAGCAGCCCAATGGCCGGGACAGGGGAAAGTTATGGCTACACCTTC | CASSPMAGTGESYGYTF
- | - | TRBJ2-1 | TRBV6-2/TRBV6-3 | TGTGCCACAAAGACTAGACTGAATGAGCAGTTCTTC | CATKTRLNEQFF
TRBD1 | once | TRBJ2-7 | TRBV6-1 | TGTGCCAGCAGTGAATTATGGACAGGGGGGTCCTACGAGCAGTACTTC | CASSELWTGGSYEQYF
- | - | TRBJ1-5 | TRBV27 | TGTGCCAGCAGTTTGACAGCCTCACGTCCCCAGCATTTT | CASSLTASRPQHF
TRBD1 | - | TRBJ1-4 | TRBV7-9 | TGTGCCACCGGACAGGGGAGCGGCGAAAAACTGTTTTTT | CATGQGSGEKLFF
- | - | TRBJ2-5 | TRBV20-1 | TGCAGTGCTTCTACTGGGGGACTGGCGCTCTACAATGAGCAGTACTTC | CSASTGGLALYNEQYF
- | - | TRBJ1-1 | TRBV6-5 | TGTGCCAGCAAGAGGGATCTACAACCGTACACTGAAGCTTTCTTT | CASKRDLQPYTEAFF
- | - | TRBJ2-1 | TRBV3-1 | TGTGCCAGCAGCCCGTTTATTAGCAGTTCCTACAATGAGCAGTTCTTC | CASSPFISSSYNEQFF
- | - | TRBJ2-2 | TRBV3-1 | TGTGCCAGCAGCCAACGACTAGCGAACACCGGGGAGCTGTTTTTT | CASSQRLANTGELFF
- | few | TRBJ2-1 | TRBV5-5 | TGTGCCAGCAGCTTGGTGGGGGGCGCGGGCTCCTACAATGAGCAGTTCTTC | CASSLVGGAGSYNEQFF
TRBD2 | - | TRBJ2-3 | TRBV7-9 | TGTGCCAGCAGCTCGACGCGGGAGTATCGCACAGATACGCAGTATTTT | CASSSTREYRTDTQYF
- | few | TRBJ2-5 | TRBV10-3 | TGTGCCATCAGCGGGGGTGTGGAAGAGACCCAGTACTTC | CAISGGVEETQYF
TRBD1 | - | TRBJ2-7 | TRBV30 | TGTGCCTGGAGCTGGGACAGGGTCTACGAGCAGTACTTC | CAWSWDRVYEQYF
- | - | TRBJ1-1 | TRBV15 | TGTGCCACCAGCTCGCCATTGGGGGGGACTGAAGCTTTCTTT | CATSSPLGGTEAFF
TRBD2 | - | TRBJ2-7 | TRBV4-3 | TGCGCCAGCAGCCAAGGCCGACTAGCGGGGAGGTACGAGCAGTACTTC | CASSQGRLAGRYEQYF
TRBD1 | - | TRBJ1-2 | TRBV10-3 | TGTGCCATCAAAGAAGCCGGGACAGGGAATGGCTACACCTTC | CAIKEAGTGNGYTF
TRBD1 | - | TRBJ2-1 | TRBV29-1 | TGCAGCGTAGCGCGGGACAGGGGTTCAGCCAATGAGCAGTTCTTC | CSVARDRGSANEQFF
- | - | TRBJ1-1 | TRBV25-1 | TGTGCCAGCAGTGAAGAGAAGAACACTGAAGCTTTCTTT | CASSEEKNTEAFF
- | - | TRBJ2-1 | TRBV2 | TGTGCCAGCAGCGCAGAACTCGCCTACAATGAGCAGTTCTTC | CASSAELAYNEQFF
- | - | TRBJ2-3 | TRBV2 | TGTGCCACTACCTACAGGGAAGGCACAGATACGCAGTATTTT | CATTYREGTDTQYF
- | - | TRBJ2-5 | TRBV29-1 | TGCAGCGCCGACAGTCCCCAAGAGACCCAGTACTTC | CSADSPQETQYF
- | - | TRBJ1-1 | TRBV20-1 | TGCAGTGCTAGAGCCCAGGCGCCCGCCCGGGCTTTCTTT | CSARAQAPARAFF
- | - | TRBJ2-5 | TRBV12-5 | TGTGCTAGTGGTGGAGACCTCCTGGAGACCCAGTACTTC | CASGGDLLETQYF
TRBD2 | - | TRBJ2-4 | TRBV7-9 | TGTGCCAGCAGCTTAGAGGCGGGGGTCCTAGCCAAAAACATTCAGTACTTC | CASSLEAGVLAKNIQYF
- | - | TRBJ2-7 | TRBV20-1 | TGCAGTGCCGGAGAAGGTGGCCGAGAGTACTTC | CSAGEGGREYF
TRBD2 | few | TRBJ2-1 | TRBV7-8 | TGTGCCAGCAGGGGCGGGGGGGTCTACAATGAGCAGTTCTTC | CASRGGGVYNEQFF
- | few | TRBJ2-7 | TRBV12-3/TRBV12-4 | TGTGCCAGCAGTTCCTCCCAAGTAGCAGAGTACTACGAGCAGTACTTC | CASSSSQVAEYYEQYF
TRBD2 | - | TRBJ2-3 | TRBV7-8 | TGTGCCAGTCGTGGACCCGGGACTAAAGATACGCAGTATTTT | CASRGPGTKDTQYF
TRBD2 | - | TRBJ2-1 | TRBV11-2 | TGTGCCAGCAGCTCCGATGGTATCCTAGCGGGGGGTTACAATGAGCAGTTCTTC | CASSSDGILAGGYNEQFF
- | few | TRBJ1-2 | TRBV18 | TGTGCCAGCTCGCCAAGGGGGACTTCCTATGGCTACACCTTC | CASSPRGTSYGYTF
TRBD1 | - | TRBJ2-7 | TRBV7-2 | TGTGCCAGCAGCTATGGGACAGCTCCCTACGAGCAGTACTTC | CASSYGTAPYEQYF
- | - | TRBJ2-3 | TRBV5-1 | TGCGCCAGCAGCTTGGAGATCCTATTCACAGATACGCAGTATTTT | CASSLEILFTDTQYF
- | few | TRBJ1-1 | TRBV20-1 | TGCAGTGCTAGAGACTTTAGGAACACTGAAGCTTTCTTT | CSARDFRNTEAFF
- | few | TRBJ2-1 | TRBV20-1 | TGCAGTGCTAGAGTTCGGGTGAGCTCCTACAATGAGCAGTTCTTC | CSARVRVSSYNEQFF
- | few | TRBJ1-1 | TRBV2 | TGTGCCAGCAGTGAAGGAACCTCTACCACTGAAGCTTTCTTT | CASSEGTSTTEAFF